These 17 T cell receptor beta chains originate from one sample sequenced in a study of T cells in Graves' hyperthyroidism and ophthalmopathy. TCR beta CDR3 regions were amplified from RNA. First-round RT-PCR targeting the TCR CDR3 was performed with the HTBI primer set. Each CDR3 protein is one row after TCRdb ran MiXCR on the multiplex PCR reads. The sample gives roughly 510,000 distinct CDR3 sequences, about 45% of which show up once; 44% is in the top ten. Sequences were obtained from peripheral blood or thyroid tissue (not recorded which). The receptors derive from an adult woman with Graves' disease, either hyperthyroidism or ophthalmopathy (not recorded which).

This clonotype was recorded at least ten times. The V call is TRBV6-5, the J call TRBJ1-1; 8 bases line up with TRBD1. Germline trimming cut 2 bases from V and 4 bases from J; bases unmatched to any gene: 6. The length of the CDR3 is 15 residues. The germline V gene encodes CDR1 MNHEY and CDR2 SVGAGI. Here the CDR3 DNA reads TGTGCCAGCAGTTACAAGACAGGGGTGGGCACTGAAGCTTTCTTT. Translated: CASSYKTGVGTEAFF.

Many counts were recorded for this clonotype. This chain links TRBV15 with TRBJ1-1, with D maybe TRBD1 (5 bases). The ends were cut back, 1 base at V and 1 base at J, with 10 bases in the middle. The CDR3 consists of 15 residues. CDR1 LNHNV and CDR2 YYDKDF come from the germline V gene (reference sequence). The CDR3 DNA reads TGTGCCACCAGCAGAGGGGGGTTAGGGAACACTGAAGCTTTCTTT. Its protein is CATSRGGLGNTEAFF.

This clonotype was picked up many times. This rearrangement joins TRBV25-1 to TRBJ1-6; 9 bases are shared with TRBD1. Trimming at V came to 10 bases and at J to 0 bases, leaving 7 bases not matched to a gene. This CDR3 is 16 amino acids long. Germline V gene data show CDR1 as MGHDK and CDR2 as SYGVNS. The CDR3 coding sequence is TGTGCCACCTCCCCGGACAGGGGCTCCTATAATTCACCCCTCCACTTT. Its protein product is CATSPDRGSYNSPLHF.

This clonotype was recorded at least ten times. This chain joins TRBV7-2 and TRBJ1-5; D gene unclear. This CDR3 is 14 amino acids long. V was clipped by 4 bases and J by 4 bases, with 11 bases between them. The V gene's germline CDR1 is SGHTA and CDR2 FQGNSA. CDR3 sequence (DNA): TGTGCCAGCAGCTCCGGACTGAGTAATCAGCCCCAGCATTTT. As protein: CASSSGLSNQPQHF. The whole variable domain, filled in from reference TRBV7-2 and TRBJ1-5, reads GAGVSQSPSNKVTEKGKDVELRCDPISGHTALYWYRQSLGQGLEFLIYFQGNSAPDKSGLPSDRFSAERTGGSVSTLTIQRTQQEDSAVYLCASSSGLSNQPQHFGDGTRLSIL.

This chain links TRBV2 with TRBJ2-7, with 7 bases identical to TRBD1. The junction had 4 bases not matched to a gene; V was cut back by 8 bases and J by 0 bases. Per the germline V gene, CDR1 is SNHLY and CDR2 is FYNNEI. CDR3 length: 13 residues. Written as DNA, the CDR3 is TGTGCCAGCTTCCGGGACAGCTCCTACGAGCAGTACTTC. Its protein product is CASFRDSSYEQYF.

The rearrangement uses TRBV27 and TRBJ2-3, with D uncertain. V was trimmed by 2 bases and J by 6 bases, leaving 12 bases between them. CDR1 MNHEY and CDR2 SMNVEV come from the germline V gene (reference sequence). The CDR3 covers 14 residues. DNA of the CDR3: TGTGCCAGCAGTTTAGCTCCTGGGTGGGATACGCAGTATTTT. Translation: CASSLAPGWDTQYF.

This clonotype has ten or more counts. The rearrangement joins TRBV20-1 to TRBJ1-4; D perhaps matches TRBD1 (6 bases). V lost 6 bases and J lost 3, with 17 bases in between. The CDR3 length is 15 residues. Germline CDR1 and CDR2: DFQATT and SNEGSKA (reference sequence). DNA for the CDR3: TGCAGTGCCCGCACCTGGGGGCTAGCTAATGAAAAACTGTTTTTT. It encodes CSARTWGLANEKLFF.

This chain uses TRBV6-6 with TRBJ2-2; TRBD2 agrees at 10 bases. The CDR3 has 14 amino acids. Germline V gives CDR1 MNHNY, CDR2 SVGAGI (reference sequence). Trimming removed 6 bases from V and 5 bases from J; junction bases left unmatched: 3. The chain's CDR3 is CASRELAGTGELFF. CDR3 DNA sequence: TGTGCCAGCAGGGAACTAGCGGGGACCGGGGAGCTGTTTTTT.

Concerning this clonotype: Since a much larger clone is just one base distant, this may be a read error. The genes are TRBV7-9 and TRBJ2-3; either TRBD1 or TRBD2 may fit D (5 bases each). Between the trimmed V and J ends, which lost 3 bases and 2 bases, there was a span of 6 bases. The CDR3 spans 13 residues. Per the germline V gene, CDR1 is SEHNR and CDR2 is FQNEAQ (reference sequence). CDR3 DNA sequence: TGTGCCAGCAGCTTCGGGGCCACAGATACGCAGTATTTT. Translation gives CASSFGATDTQYF.

The chain links TRBV6-5 to TRBJ2-7, with D possibly TRBD2 on 5 matching bases. From germline, CDR1 is MNHEY and CDR2 SVGAGI. V lost 2 bases, J lost 2 bases, and 13 bases lay in between. The CDR3 is 15 residues long. CDR3 nucleotide sequence: TGTGCCAGCAGTTACAATGAGGGCGGTCCCTACGAGCAGTACTTC. The encoded protein is CASSYNEGGPYEQYF.

This chain connects TRBV28 to TRBJ1-5; TRBD1 agrees at 9 bases. Germline CDR1 and CDR2: MDHEN and SYDVKM. Germline trimming cut 5 bases from V and 5 bases from J; bases unmatched to any gene: 7. The CDR3 runs to 15 residues. This chain's CDR3 is CASSNPGTGYQPQHF. The CDR3 DNA is TGTGCCAGCAGTAATCCCGGGACAGGGTATCAGCCCCAGCATTTT.

This clonotype appeared a few times. Since the CDR3 does not end with the conserved phenylalanine or tryptophan, this likely comes from a read error. This rearrangement joins TRBV7-9 to TRBJ1-2; TRBD1 is a possible D gene (5 bases). Trimming stripped 5 bases from V and 7 bases from J, with 20 bases between. This CDR3 is built from 15 residues. From germline, CDR1 is SEHNR and CDR2 FQNEAQ (reference sequence). CDR3 sequence reads: CASSQHRPRGSGYTS. The CDR3, as DNA: TGTGCCAGCAGCCAGCACCGTCCGAGGGGTAGTGGCTACACCTCC.

This clonotype was observed many times. The chain couples TRBV30 to TRBJ1-6; 8 bases map to TRBD1. The CDR3 is 13 amino acids. The ends lost 8 bases at V and 7 bases at J; junction bases unmatched: 7. CDR1 is GTSNPN and CDR2 is SVGIG in the germline V gene (reference sequence). CDR3 nucleotide sequence: TGTGCCACCGGACAGGGACGGAATTCACCCCTCCACTTT. Translation: CATGQGRNSPLHF. The full variable domain, in which reference TRBV30 and TRBJ1-6 provide the parts outside the CDR3, is SQTIHQWPATLVQPVGSPLSLECTVEGTSNPNLYWYRQAAGRGLQLLFYSVGIGQISSEVPQNLSASRPQDRQFILSSKKLLLSDSGFYLCATGQGRNSPLHFGNGTRLTVT.

J is TRBJ2-7 and V is TRBV2; 9 bases are a match to TRBD1. The DNA end lines up better with TRBJ1-6; the J call may be wrong. Germline loops: CDR1 SNHLY, CDR2 FYNNEI. CDR3 size: 15 residues. In DNA form, the CDR3 reads TGTGCCAGCAGAGTGGACAGGGGATTGGAGTCACCCCTCCACTTT. It translates to CASRVDRGLESPLHF.

This clonotype has just a few counts. The J gene is TRBJ2-3, the V gene TRBV7-9; D assignment may be TRBD1 or TRBD2 (5 bases each). CDR1 and CDR2 from the germline V gene are SEHNR and FQNEAQ (reference sequence). Trimming took off 5 bases at V and 10 bases at J, with 10 bases between the two ends. CDR3 length: 11 amino acids. The CDR3 nucleotides are TGTGCCAGCAGCCCCATGGGACCGCAGTATTTT. Translation: CASSPMGPQYF. Together with reference TRBV7-9 and TRBJ2-3, the CDR3 gives the full variable domain: DTGVSQNPRHKITKRGQNVTFRCDPISEHNRLYWYRQTLGQGPEFLTYFQNEAQLEKSRLLSDRFSAERPKGSFSTLEIQRTEQGDSAMYLCASSPMGPQYFGPGTRLTVL.

The V call is TRBV14, the J call TRBJ2-7, with unresolved D. This CDR3 contains 15 residues. Germline CDR1 is SGHDN and CDR2 is FVKESK. Trimming removed 0 bases at V and 3 bases at J, with 12 bases between. CDR3 sequence (DNA): TGTGCCAGCAGCCAAGATCGGTCCCGATTCTACGAGCAGTACTTC. The encoded protein is CASSQDRSRFYEQYF.

This clonotype was observed a handful of times. A read error may explain this, as a much larger clone is one base away. The V call is TRBV20-1, the J call TRBJ1-1, with D hard to call. Germline V gives CDR1 DFQATT, CDR2 SNEGSKA (reference sequence). The CDR3 sequence is 14 residues long. V was pared by 4 bases and J by 2 bases, with 14 bases between. The CDR3 coding sequence is TGCAGTGCTAACCTGGCACCTGTAAACACTGAAGCTTTCTTT. Its protein product is CSANLAPVNTEAFF.